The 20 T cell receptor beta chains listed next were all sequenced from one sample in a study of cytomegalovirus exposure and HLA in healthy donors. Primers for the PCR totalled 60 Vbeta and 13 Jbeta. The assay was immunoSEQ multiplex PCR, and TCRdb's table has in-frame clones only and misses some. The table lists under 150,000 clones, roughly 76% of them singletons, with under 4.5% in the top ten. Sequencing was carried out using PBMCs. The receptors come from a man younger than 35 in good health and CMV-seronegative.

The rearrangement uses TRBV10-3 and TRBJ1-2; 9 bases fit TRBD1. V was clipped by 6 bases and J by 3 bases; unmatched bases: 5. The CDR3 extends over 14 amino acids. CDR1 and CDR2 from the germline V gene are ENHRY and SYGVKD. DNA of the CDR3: TGTGCCATCAGCCCGGGACAGGGTTACTATGGCTACACCTTC. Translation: CAISPGQGYYGYTF.

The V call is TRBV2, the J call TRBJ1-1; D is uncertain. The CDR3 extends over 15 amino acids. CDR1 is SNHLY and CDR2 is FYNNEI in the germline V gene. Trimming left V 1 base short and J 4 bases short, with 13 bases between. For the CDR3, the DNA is TGTGCCAGCAGTGAAGTCCGAGCCAGGTCCACTGAAGCTTTCTTT. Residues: CASSEVRARSTEAFF.

The CDR3 here is CASSSPLPPYEQYF. For the CDR3, the DNA is TGTGCCAGCAGCTCCCCCCTTCCTCCTTACGAGCAGTACTTC. The J gene is TRBJ2-7, the V gene TRBV7-9; D unresolved. Germline CDR1 is SEHNR and CDR2 is FQNEAQ (reference sequence). This CDR3 is built from 14 residues. Trimming removed 4 bases from V and 4 bases from J, with 14 bases in between.

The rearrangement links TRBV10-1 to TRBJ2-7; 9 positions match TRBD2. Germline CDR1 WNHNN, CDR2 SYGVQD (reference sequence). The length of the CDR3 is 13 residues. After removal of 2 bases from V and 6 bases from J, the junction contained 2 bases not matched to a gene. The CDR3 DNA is TGCGCCAGCAGTGAGATGACTAGCGGCGAGCAGTACTTC. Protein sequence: CASSEMTSGEQYF.

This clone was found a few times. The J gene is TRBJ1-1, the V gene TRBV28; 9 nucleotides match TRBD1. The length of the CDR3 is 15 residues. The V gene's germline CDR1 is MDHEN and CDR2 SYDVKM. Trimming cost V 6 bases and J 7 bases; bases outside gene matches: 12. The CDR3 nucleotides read TGTGCCAGCAGCCAAAGAGGACAGGGGCAATTTGAAGCTTTCTTT. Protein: CASSQRGQGQFEAFF.

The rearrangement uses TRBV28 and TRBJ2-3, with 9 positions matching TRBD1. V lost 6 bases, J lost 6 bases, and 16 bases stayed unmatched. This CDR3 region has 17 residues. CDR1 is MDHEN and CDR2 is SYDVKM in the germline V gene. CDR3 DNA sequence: TGTGCCAGCAGCCACTTTTTGGGGACAGGGAATCCCGATACGCAGTATTTT. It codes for CASSHFLGTGNPDTQYF.

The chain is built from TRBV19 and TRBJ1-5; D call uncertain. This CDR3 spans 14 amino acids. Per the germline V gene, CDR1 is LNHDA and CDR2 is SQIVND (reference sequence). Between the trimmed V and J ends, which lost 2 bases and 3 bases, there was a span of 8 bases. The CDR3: CASSIQATNQPQHF. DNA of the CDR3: TGTGCCAGTAGTATACAGGCCACCAATCAGCCCCAGCATTTT.

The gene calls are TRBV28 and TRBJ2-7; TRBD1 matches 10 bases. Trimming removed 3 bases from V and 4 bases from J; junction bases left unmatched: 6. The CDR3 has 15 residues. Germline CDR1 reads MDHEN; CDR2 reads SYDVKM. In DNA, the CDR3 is TGTGCCAGCAGTTTTATGGGACAGGGGAGTTACGAGCAGTACTTC. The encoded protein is CASSFMGQGSYEQYF.

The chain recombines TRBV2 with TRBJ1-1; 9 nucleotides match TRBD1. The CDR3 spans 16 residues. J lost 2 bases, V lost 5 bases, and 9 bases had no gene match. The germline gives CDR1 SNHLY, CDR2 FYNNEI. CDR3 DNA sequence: TGTGCCAGCAGTAAACCCGGACAGGGGATAAACACTGAAGCTTTCTTT. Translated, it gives CASSKPGQGINTEAFF.

This chain's CDR3 is CASSKPAFEEKLFF. CDR3 in DNA: TGTGCCAGTAGTAAGCCAGCGTTTGAGGAAAAACTGTTTTTT. The chain has TRBV19 and TRBJ1-4; D call uncertain. This CDR3 is built from 14 residues. Germline V lookup: CDR1 LNHDA, CDR2 SQIVND (reference sequence). The germline V and J ends were trimmed by 4 bases and 8 bases, with 14 bases remaining between them.

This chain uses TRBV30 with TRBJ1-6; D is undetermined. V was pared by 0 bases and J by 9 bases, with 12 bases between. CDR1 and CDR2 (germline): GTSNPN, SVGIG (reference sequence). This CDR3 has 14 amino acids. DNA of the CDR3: TGTGCCTGGAGTGTATCTAGCGGCTTTTCACCCCTCCACTTT. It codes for CAWSVSSGFSPLHF.

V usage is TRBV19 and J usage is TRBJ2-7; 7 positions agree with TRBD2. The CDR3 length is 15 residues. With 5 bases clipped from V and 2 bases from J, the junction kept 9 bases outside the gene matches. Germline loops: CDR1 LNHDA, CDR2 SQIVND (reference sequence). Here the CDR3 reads CASSSAGDAAYEQYF. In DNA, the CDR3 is TGTGCCAGTAGTTCCGCGGGGGACGCAGCCTACGAGCAGTACTTC.

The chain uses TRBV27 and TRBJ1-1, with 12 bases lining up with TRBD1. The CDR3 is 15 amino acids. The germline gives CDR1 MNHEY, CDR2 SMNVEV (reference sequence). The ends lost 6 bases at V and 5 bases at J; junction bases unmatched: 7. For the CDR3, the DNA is TGTGCCAGCAGACGGGGGACAGGGGGCGGAACTGAAGCTTTCTTT. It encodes CASRRGTGGGTEAFF.

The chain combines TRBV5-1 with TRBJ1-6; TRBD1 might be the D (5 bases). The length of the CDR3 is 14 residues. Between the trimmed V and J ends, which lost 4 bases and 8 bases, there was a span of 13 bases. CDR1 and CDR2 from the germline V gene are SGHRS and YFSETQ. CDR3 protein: CASSLVDRDSPLHF. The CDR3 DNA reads TGCGCCAGCAGCCTAGTTGACAGAGATTCACCCCTCCACTTT.

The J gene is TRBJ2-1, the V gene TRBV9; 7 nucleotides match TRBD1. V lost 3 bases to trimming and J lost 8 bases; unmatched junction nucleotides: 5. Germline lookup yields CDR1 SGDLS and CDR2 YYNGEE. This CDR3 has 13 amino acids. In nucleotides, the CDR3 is TGTGCCAGCAGCGGAACAACAGGGGATGAGCAGTTCTTC. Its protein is CASSGTTGDEQFF.

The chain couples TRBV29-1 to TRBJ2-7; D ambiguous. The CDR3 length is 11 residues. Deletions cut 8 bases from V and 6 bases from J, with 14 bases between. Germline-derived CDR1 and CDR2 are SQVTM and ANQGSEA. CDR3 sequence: CSIMTGREQYF. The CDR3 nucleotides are TGCAGCATCATGACGGGTCGCGAGCAGTACTTC.

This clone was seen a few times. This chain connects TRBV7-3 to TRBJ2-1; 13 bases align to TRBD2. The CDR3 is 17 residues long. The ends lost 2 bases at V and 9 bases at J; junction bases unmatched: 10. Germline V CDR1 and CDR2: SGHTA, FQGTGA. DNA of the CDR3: TGTGCCAGCAGCTTAGCCCCCGGACTAGCGGGAGTGGGTGAGCAGTTCTTC. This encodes CASSLAPGLAGVGEQFF.

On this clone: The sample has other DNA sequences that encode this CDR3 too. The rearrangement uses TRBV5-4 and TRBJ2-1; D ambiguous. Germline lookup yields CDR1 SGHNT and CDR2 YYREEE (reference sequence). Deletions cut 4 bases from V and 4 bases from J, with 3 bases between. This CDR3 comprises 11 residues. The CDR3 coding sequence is TGTGCCAGCAGCCTATACAATGAGCAGTTCTTC. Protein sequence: CASSLYNEQFF. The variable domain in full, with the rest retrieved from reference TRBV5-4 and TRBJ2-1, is ETGVTQSPTHLIKTRGQQVTLRCSSQSGHNTVSWYQQALGQGPQFIFQYYREEENGRGNFPPRFSGLQFPNYSSELNVNALELDDSALYLCASSLYNEQFFGPGTRLTVL.

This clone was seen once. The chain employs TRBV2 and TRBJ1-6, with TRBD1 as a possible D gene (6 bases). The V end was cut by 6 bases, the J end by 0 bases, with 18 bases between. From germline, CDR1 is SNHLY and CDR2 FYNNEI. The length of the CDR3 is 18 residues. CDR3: CASRKRQGYSSYNSPLHF. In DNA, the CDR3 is TGTGCCAGCAGAAAAAGGCAGGGGTATAGCTCCTATAATTCACCCCTCCACTTT. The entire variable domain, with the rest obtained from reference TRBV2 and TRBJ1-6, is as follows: EPEVTQTPSHQVTQMGQEVILRCVPISNHLYFYWYRQILGQKVEFLVSFYNNEISEKSEIFDDQFSVERPDGSNFTLKIRSTKLEDSAMYFCASRKRQGYSSYNSPLHFGNGTRLTVT.

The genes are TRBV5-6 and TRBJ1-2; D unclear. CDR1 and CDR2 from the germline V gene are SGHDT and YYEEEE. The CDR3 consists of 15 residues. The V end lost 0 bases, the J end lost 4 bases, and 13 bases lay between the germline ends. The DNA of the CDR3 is TGTGCCAGCAGCTTGGAATCTGGTCAGATCTATGGCTACACCTTC. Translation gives CASSLESGQIYGYTF.